One and the same sample provided the 17 T cell receptor beta chains below, sequenced in a study of shared clonotypes between healthy human individuals. The method was immunoSEQ multiplex PCR; TCRdb's version includes in-frame clones alone and lacks a portion of them. The data show about 700,000 clones, about 74% seen once. The sequenced sample consisted of memory CD4+ T cells sorted from blood. Subset meaning: CD45RA-negative fraction. The receptors were sampled from a young woman in good health.

The chain couples TRBV5-1 to TRBJ2-1, with TRBD1 matching over 7 bases. Germline CDR1 reads SGHRS; CDR2 reads YFSETQ. The CDR3 runs 15 residues. J gave up 0 bases and V 3 bases, and 3 bases lay outside the gene matches. The CDR3 nucleotides read TGCGCCAGCAGCTGGGACAGCTTCTCCTACAATGAGCAGTTCTTC. It translates to CASSWDSFSYNEQFF. The variable domain in full, with the rest retrieved from reference TRBV5-1 and TRBJ2-1, is KAGVTQTPRYLIKTRGQQVTLSCSPISGHRSVSWYQQTPGQGLQFLFEYFSETQRNKGNFPGRFSGRQFSNSRSEMNVSTLELGDSALYLCASSWDSFSYNEQFFGPGTRLTVL.

J is TRBJ2-5 and V is TRBV6-6; D not certain. Germline V gene lookup returns CDR1 MNHNY and CDR2 SVGAGI (reference sequence). The germline V and J ends were trimmed by 5 bases and 3 bases, with 16 bases remaining between them. The CDR3 contains 15 residues. This CDR3 reads CASSPTLGSEETQYF. In DNA, the CDR3 is TGTGCCAGCAGTCCTACTCTAGGGTCGGAAGAGACCCAGTACTTC.

This chain links TRBV27 with TRBJ2-5, with D hard to call. Looked up from germline, CDR1 is MNHEY and CDR2 is SMNVEV (reference sequence). Trimming removed 7 bases from V and 1 base from J, with 10 bases in between. The length of the CDR3 is 13 residues. CDR3 region: CASKRRPQETQYF. In nucleotides, the CDR3 is TGTGCCAGCAAACGGCGGCCCCAAGAGACCCAGTACTTC.

Notes on this clone: Additional DNA sequences in this sample encode the identical CDR3. The chain has TRBV5-1 and TRBJ2-5; D might be TRBD1 or TRBD2, each matching 6 bases. Germline assignment: CDR1 SGHRS and CDR2 YFSETQ. The CDR3 is 14 residues long. Trimming removed 2 bases at V and 2 bases at J, with 10 bases between. The CDR3 reads CASSFSGAQETQYF. The CDR3 coding sequence is TGCGCCAGCAGCTTTTCGGGGGCTCAAGAGACCCAGTACTTC.

This chain links TRBV5-1 with TRBJ2-3, with 8 bases that match TRBD2. Germline V gene lookup returns CDR1 SGHRS and CDR2 YFSETQ. J gave up 2 bases and V 3 bases, and 2 bases lay outside the gene matches. The CDR3 sequence is 14 residues long. CDR3 in DNA: TGCGCCAGCAGCTCACTAGCGGACACAGATACGCAGTATTTT. Its translation is CASSSLADTDTQYF. Full variable domain (missing parts from reference TRBV5-1 and TRBJ2-3): KAGVTQTPRYLIKTRGQQVTLSCSPISGHRSVSWYQQTPGQGLQFLFEYFSETQRNKGNFPGRFSGRQFSNSRSEMNVSTLELGDSALYLCASSSLADTDTQYFGPGTRLTVL.

The rearrangement links TRBV18 to TRBJ2-5; 11 nucleotides agree with TRBD2. V shed 3 bases, J shed 2 bases, and the junction held 11 bases outside the gene matches. Germline CDR1 is KGHSH and CDR2 is LQKENI. This CDR3 contains 18 residues. CDR3 sequence (DNA): TGTGCCAGCTCACCGGGACTAGCGGCTTACATAGTTCAAGAGACCCAGTACTTC. Translation gives CASSPGLAAYIVQETQYF.

CDR3 nucleotide sequence: TGTGCCAGTAGTATGGAGCGGGGGGGACAGCCCCAGCATTTT. Its translation: CASSMERGGQPQHF. The rearrangement joins TRBV19 to TRBJ1-5; TRBD1 is a possible D gene (5 bases). CDR3 size: 14 residues. The V end was cut by 3 bases, the J end by 7 bases, with 13 bases between. Germline values: CDR1 LNHDA, CDR2 SQIVND (reference sequence).

This clone showed up just once. The chain couples TRBV9 to TRBJ2-3; 12 bases agree with TRBD2. CDR1 SGDLS and CDR2 YYNGEE come from the germline V gene. V lost 5 bases, J lost 6 bases, and 10 bases stayed unmatched. There are 16 residues in the CDR3. The CDR3 DNA reads as TGTGCCAGCAGTGTAATGGGGCTAGCGGGAGGGGATACGCAGTATTTT. This codes for CASSVMGLAGGDTQYF.

This clone appeared once. The V gene is TRBV28, the J gene TRBJ1-4, with 8 bases fitting TRBD1. V was clipped by 10 bases and J by 7 bases; unmatched bases: 11. The CDR3 totals 14 residues. Germline CDR1 is MDHEN and CDR2 is SYDVKM. This CDR3 is CATSSGTGTEKLFF. DNA for the CDR3: TGTGCCACTTCATCCGGGACAGGTACTGAAAAACTGTTTTTT.

The chain has TRBV25-1 and TRBJ2-2; 7 positions match TRBD2. In germline, CDR1 is MGHDK, CDR2 SYGVNS. The CDR3 spans 15 residues. Unmatched junction bases numbered 6, after V lost 5 bases and J lost 3 bases. The DNA of the CDR3 is TGTGCCAGCAGTAGTTGGGGGGGAGACACCGGGGAGCTGTTTTTT. It specifies CASSSWGGDTGELFF.

The CDR3 DNA is TGTGCCAGCAGTTTAAGGGACAGGGCTTACGAGCAGTACTTC. As protein: CASSLRDRAYEQYF. The chain employs TRBV27 and TRBJ2-7, with 9 bases identical to TRBD1. J was trimmed by 4 bases and V by 2 bases; bases with no gene match: 3. CDR1 and CDR2 from the germline V gene are MNHEY and SMNVEV (reference sequence). This CDR3 comprises 14 residues.

V usage is TRBV11-2 and J usage is TRBJ2-7; the D gene could be TRBD1 or TRBD2 (5 bases each). The CDR3 runs 16 residues. Germline lookup yields CDR1 SGHAT and CDR2 FQNNGV. Trimming removed 1 base at V and 6 bases at J, with 19 bases between. CDR3 sequence (DNA): TGTGCCAGCAGCTTAGTGGGGACGCCCTTTGGAGGCGAGCAGTACTTC. Its translation is CASSLVGTPFGGEQYF.

The chain combines TRBV18 with TRBJ1-4; D perhaps matches TRBD1 (5 bases). CDR3 length equals 14 residues. Germline loops: CDR1 KGHSH, CDR2 LQKENI. V was shortened by 1 base and J by 8 bases, with 11 bases between the two germline ends. The CDR3 coding sequence is TGTGCCAGCTCACCACAGGGGCCGCGGGAAAAACTGTTTTTT. It translates to CASSPQGPREKLFF.

This chain links TRBV5-1 with TRBJ1-2; TRBD1 agrees at 10 bases. The CDR3 is 13 residues long. CDR1 SGHRS and CDR2 YFSETQ come from the germline V gene. The V segment lost 0 bases and the J segment 10 bases; nucleotides outside the gene matches: 3. CDR3 in DNA: TGCGCCAGCAGCTTGGCCGGGACAGGGGACTACACCTTC. This gives the protein CASSLAGTGDYTF.

This chain connects TRBV28 to TRBJ2-5; 8 bases fit TRBD1. V trimming: 6 bases; J trimming: 5 bases; junction bases outside the gene matches: 8. The CDR3 totals 14 residues. The germline gives CDR1 MDHEN, CDR2 SYDVKM. CDR3 nucleotides: TGTGCCAGCAGGTGGACAGGGACGGGGGAGACCCAGTACTTC. Its translation: CASRWTGTGETQYF.

This rearrangement joins TRBV29-1 to TRBJ2-1; D is unclear. Trimming removed 3 bases from V and 0 bases from J, with 6 bases in between. This CDR3 contains 13 residues. Germline CDR1 SQVTM, CDR2 ANQGSEA. CDR3 DNA: TGCAGCGTTGACGAGAGCTCCTACAATGAGCAGTTCTTC. This translates into CSVDESSYNEQFF.

This rearrangement joins TRBV29-1 to TRBJ2-3; D might be TRBD1 (5 bases). This CDR3 comprises 14 residues. V was pared by 4 bases and J by 1 base, with 12 bases between. The germline V gene encodes CDR1 SQVTM and CDR2 ANQGSEA. CDR3 sequence (DNA): TGCAGCGTTGTACAGGTGCTAGGCACAGATACGCAGTATTTT. Protein sequence: CSVVQVLGTDTQYF.